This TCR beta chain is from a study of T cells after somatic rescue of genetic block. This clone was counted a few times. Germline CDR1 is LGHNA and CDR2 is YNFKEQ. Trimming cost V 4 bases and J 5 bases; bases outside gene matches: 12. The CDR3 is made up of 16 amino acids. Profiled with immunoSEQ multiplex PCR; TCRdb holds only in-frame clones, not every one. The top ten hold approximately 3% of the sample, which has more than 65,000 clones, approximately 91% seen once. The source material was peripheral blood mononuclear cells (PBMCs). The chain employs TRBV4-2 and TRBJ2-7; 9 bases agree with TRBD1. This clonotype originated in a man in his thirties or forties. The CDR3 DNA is TGTGCCAGCAGCCGAGGAGAAGCGGACAGGGGAAACGAGCAGTACTTC. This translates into CASSRGEADRGNEQYF.